This TCR beta chain was retrieved from a study of T cell changes during pregnancy in multiple sclerosis. This CDR3 contains 13 residues. From germline, CDR1 is SGHTA and CDR2 FQGTGA. Trimming cost V 5 bases and J 7 bases, with 11 bases left between them. Sequencing used immunoSEQ multiplex PCR; TCRdb keeps in-frame clones, though not all of them. The sample gives 90,000 to 120,000 clones, approximately 90% of which show up once; about 3% is in the top ten. Sample: peripheral blood, taken after pregnancy. The sequence derives from a female donor with multiple sclerosis, enrolled in a pregnancy study. The chain couples TRBV7-3 to TRBJ1-4; D not certain. This CDR3 is CASSRAEGEKLFF. For the CDR3, the DNA is TGTGCCAGCAGCAGGGCGGAGGGTGAAAAACTGTTTTTT.